The next 28 T cell receptor beta chains were all read from a single sample in a study of PD-1 blockade in mismatch repair-deficient tumors. Produced via immunoSEQ multiplex PCR; TCRdb's table is partial and in-frame only. Of more than 30,000 clones in the sample, about 85% were seen once. This material consisted of peripheral blood, taken approximately 1.5 years after starting pembrolizumab. These TCRs come from an adult with mismatch repair-deficient cancer.

The chain joins TRBV2 to TRBJ1-1; D is perhaps TRBD1 (5 bases). The CDR3 contains 15 residues. V was shortened by 5 bases and J by 0 bases, with 13 bases between the two germline ends. CDR1 SNHLY and CDR2 FYNNEI come from the germline V gene. The CDR3 DNA follows: TGTGCCAGCAGTCGAGGGGTCCGGGTGAACACTGAAGCTTTCTTT. This translates into CASSRGVRVNTEAFF.

Judged by abundance, this clone is medium-sized. The genes are TRBV2 and TRBJ2-7, with 14 positions matching TRBD2. Germline V lookup: CDR1 SNHLY, CDR2 FYNNEI. The CDR3 sequence is 14 residues long. Unmatched junction bases numbered 6, after V lost 8 bases and J lost 6 bases. CDR3 bases: TGTGCCAGCGGGGGGACTAGCGGGAGAGGCGAGCAGTACTTC. As protein: CASGGTSGRGEQYF.

The chain recombines TRBV5-1 with TRBJ1-3; D unclear. Trimming shortened V by 2 bases and J by 2 bases, and 14 bases separated the two germline ends. Germline CDR1 reads SGHRS; CDR2 reads YFSETQ. The CDR3 has 16 residues. CDR3 sequence (DNA): TGCGCCAGCAGCTTAAGTAGCGGGGTGGCTGGAAACACCATATATTTT. It translates to CASSLSSGVAGNTIYF.

The chain joins TRBV19 to TRBJ1-2, with no clear D. Trimming cost V 3 bases and J 6 bases, with 8 bases left between them. CDR1 is LNHDA and CDR2 is SQIVND in the germline V gene (reference sequence). The CDR3 has 12 amino acids. CDR3 sequence reads: CASSIPPDGYTF. The CDR3 DNA reads as TGTGCCAGTAGTATTCCCCCGGATGGCTACACCTTC.

This chain uses TRBV7-6 with TRBJ2-1; no definite D call. The germline V and J ends were trimmed by 2 bases and 10 bases, with 6 bases remaining between them. This CDR3 is built from 11 residues. CDR1 is SGHVS, CDR2 FNYEAQ, per germline. The CDR3 spells CASSLLGEQFF. As DNA, the CDR3 is TGTGCCAGCAGCTTATTAGGGGAGCAGTTCTTC.

This chain links TRBV4-1 with TRBJ2-5, with 8 positions matching TRBD1. There are 15 residues in the CDR3. Per germline, CDR1 MGHRA and CDR2 YSYEKL. With V trimmed by 0 bases and J by 4 bases, 4 bases remained unmatched. The CDR3 DNA sequence: TGCGCCAGCAGCCAAGATCCAGGGGGCGGAGAGACCCAGTACTTC. This codes for CASSQDPGGGETQYF.

The chain couples TRBV7-3 to TRBJ2-7; 10 bases are shared with TRBD2. J gave up 5 bases and V 4 bases, and 8 bases lay outside the gene matches. The CDR3 is 15 amino acids. Germline CDR1 SGHTA, CDR2 FQGTGA. In nucleotides, the CDR3 is TGTGCCAGCAGCTCCCGTACTAGCGGGACAGACGAGCAGTACTTC. This gives the protein CASSSRTSGTDEQYF.

This chain uses TRBV18 with TRBJ2-7, with D unresolved. CDR3 length: 14 residues. V lost 3 bases to trimming and J lost 0 bases, with 9 bases between them. Germline loops: CDR1 KGHSH, CDR2 LQKENI. The CDR3 DNA sequence: TGTGCCAGCTCACCCGGACGCGACTCCTACGAGCAGTACTTC. Its translation: CASSPGRDSYEQYF.

CDR3 in amino acids: CASSSERGNTGELFF. The CDR3 nucleotides read TGTGCCAGCAGTTCAGAGCGGGGGAACACCGGGGAGCTGTTTTTT. The chain links TRBV27 to TRBJ2-2; TRBD2 agrees at 7 bases. CDR3 length equals 15 residues. The junction had 3 bases not matched to a gene; V was cut back by 4 bases and J by 1 base. The germline CDR1 and CDR2 sequences are MNHEY and SMNVEV (reference sequence).

The chain carries TRBV5-6 and TRBJ2-2; 12 bases fit TRBD2. Losses at the gene ends were 0 bases for V and 5 bases for J; bases not matched to a gene: 2. The CDR3 length is 16 residues. CDR1 is SGHDT, CDR2 YYEEEE, per germline. Here the CDR3 reads CASSLGTSGRTGELFF. CDR3 DNA sequence: TGTGCCAGCAGCTTGGGTACTAGCGGGAGGACCGGGGAGCTGTTTTTT.

V and J are TRBV7-6 and TRBJ2-2; D possibly matches TRBD1 or TRBD2 (5 bases each). Germline lookup yields CDR1 SGHVS and CDR2 FNYEAQ. Trimming took 4 bases from V and 1 from J, leaving 10 bases between them. The CDR3 covers 15 residues. The DNA for the CDR3 is TGTGCCAGCAGCTATTCAGGGAGGAACACCGGGGAGCTGTTTTTT. This translates into CASSYSGRNTGELFF.

V gene TRBV27 combines with J gene TRBJ2-5; D is uncertain. V was shortened by 6 bases and J by 2 bases, with 13 bases between the two germline ends. The CDR3 sequence is 14 residues long. Germline CDR1 and CDR2: MNHEY and SMNVEV (reference sequence). The CDR3 nucleotides read TGTGCCAGCAGGGCCCACAGCCTACAAGAGACCCAGTACTTC. Its translation is CASRAHSLQETQYF.

Comments on this clone: Relative to the germline gene, one junction end is altered; a read error may explain this. The rearrangement joins TRBV7-7 to TRBJ2-3; 10 nucleotides match TRBD1. CDR3 length: 15 residues. Germline loops: CDR1 SSHAT, CDR2 FNYEAQ (reference sequence). CDR3 nucleotide sequence: TGTGCTAGCAGCTACGGGACAGGGGGCACAGATACGCAGTATTTT. Residues: CASSYGTGGTDTQYF.

The chain combines TRBV7-2 with TRBJ1-1; D is uncertain. Germline assignment: CDR1 SGHTA and CDR2 FQGNSA. The CDR3 has 12 amino acids. The V end lost 3 bases, the J end lost 2 bases, and 4 bases lay between the germline ends. CDR3 residues: CASSFENTEAFF. Here the CDR3 DNA reads TGTGCCAGCAGCTTCGAAAACACTGAAGCTTTCTTT.

The CDR3 bases are TGCAGCGTTGACGGACTAGTGGCAAGAGAGACCCAGTACTTC. Its translation: CSVDGLVARETQYF. J is TRBJ2-5 and V is TRBV29-1, with 7 bases fitting TRBD2. Germline CDR1 is SQVTM and CDR2 is ANQGSEA. V lost 3 bases, J lost 4 bases, and 8 bases stayed unmatched. CDR3 length: 14 amino acids.

CDR3 in DNA: TGTGCCAGCAGCGGGTGGGGTAGCACAGATACGCAGTATTTT. Translation: CASSGWGSTDTQYF. The chain combines TRBV5-6 with TRBJ2-3, with unresolved D. CDR1 is SGHDT and CDR2 is YYEEEE in the germline V gene. Trimming shortened V by 4 bases and J by 0 bases, and 9 bases separated the two germline ends. The CDR3 contains 14 residues.

The J gene is TRBJ2-3, the V gene TRBV6-5; 8 bases line up with TRBD2. The CDR3 has 13 residues. Germline CDR1 reads MNHEY; CDR2 reads SVGAGI. The ends lost 6 bases at V and 6 bases at J; junction bases unmatched: 5. CDR3 DNA: TGTGCCAGCAGGTTAGCGGGAACCGATACGCAGTATTTT. Its translation: CASRLAGTDTQYF.

V and J are TRBV4-2 and TRBJ2-1; TRBD2 matches 9 bases. There are 14 residues in the CDR3. After removal of 1 base from V and 9 bases from J, the junction contained 4 bases not matched to a gene. Looked up from germline, CDR1 is LGHNA and CDR2 is YNFKEQ. CDR3 residues: CASSQGGLAGEQFF. CDR3 coding DNA: TGTGCCAGCAGCCAAGGGGGACTAGCCGGTGAGCAGTTCTTC.

This clone was detected only a few times. The rearrangement joins TRBV10-3 to TRBJ1-1; D unresolved. CDR1 is ENHRY, CDR2 SYGVKD, per germline. The V end lost 0 bases, the J end lost 4 bases, and 9 bases lay between the germline ends. The CDR3 is 14 residues long. CDR3 sequence: CAISESTWGTEAFF. The CDR3, as DNA: TGTGCCATCAGTGAGTCGACTTGGGGCACTGAAGCTTTCTTT.

As DNA, the CDR3 is TGTGCCAGCAGTGAAGCTCGGACAGGGACTCCTGCAACTAATGAAAAACTGTTTTTT. Amino acid sequence: CASSEARTGTPATNEKLFF. The rearrangement links TRBV2 to TRBJ1-4; the match to TRBD1 covers 8 bases. V shed 0 bases and J 0 bases; nucleotides not matched to a gene: 9. There are 19 residues in the CDR3. The germline CDR1 and CDR2 sequences are SNHLY and FYNNEI.

V gene TRBV27 combines with J gene TRBJ1-4; 7 positions agree with TRBD1. CDR3 size: 14 residues. The germline V gene has CDR1 MNHEY and CDR2 SMNVEV (reference sequence). V was clipped by 5 bases and J by 8 bases; unmatched bases: 8. This chain's CDR3 is CASSLSNRGEKLFF. CDR3 DNA sequence: TGTGCCAGCAGTCTTTCAAACAGGGGAGAAAAACTGTTTTTT.

The chain couples TRBV5-1 to TRBJ1-2; no clear D. V lost 3 bases, J lost 4 bases, and 13 bases lay in between. CDR1 and CDR2 (germline): SGHRS, YFSETQ. The CDR3 spans 14 residues. This CDR3 reads CASSSADATYGYTF. CDR3 bases: TGCGCCAGCAGCTCCGCGGATGCGACCTATGGCTACACCTTC.

This clone was counted a few times. The chain is built from TRBV7-6 and TRBJ2-1; TRBD2 matches 7 bases. The trim removed 2 bases at V and 7 bases at J, leaving 8 bases unmatched. Germline-derived CDR1 and CDR2 are SGHVS and FNYEAQ. The CDR3 loop spans 15 amino acids. CDR3 DNA sequence: TGTGCCAGCAGCTTACCGGGCGGGAGAAGGAATGAGCAGTTCTTC. Amino acids: CASSLPGGRRNEQFF.

The chain employs TRBV10-3 and TRBJ2-7; 8 bases line up with TRBD1. Per the germline V gene, CDR1 is ENHRY and CDR2 is SYGVKD. After removal of 6 bases from V and 2 bases from J, the junction contained 15 bases not matched to a gene. The CDR3 consists of 17 residues. Here the CDR3 DNA reads TGTGCCATCAGCCAAATAGAAGAACAGGGGGAGACCTACGAGCAGTACTTC. Its translation is CAISQIEEQGETYEQYF.

The V gene is TRBV11-2, the J gene TRBJ1-3; 8 positions match TRBD1. Germline CDR1 and CDR2: SGHAT and FQNNGV. There are 19 residues in the CDR3. The junction had 17 bases not matched to a gene; V was cut back by 4 bases and J by 3 bases. Written as DNA, the CDR3 is TGTGCCAGCAGCTCCTTCCCGGGACAGGACCGGGGTCGTGGAAACACCATATATTTT. Protein: CASSSFPGQDRGRGNTIYF.

The chain couples TRBV21-1 to TRBJ2-1; the table's D gene call, TRBD2, was not cross checked with the DNA. TRBV21-1 is a pseudogene segment. The CDR3 is made up of 19 amino acids. DNA for the CDR3: TGTGCCAGCAGCAAAAGCCCCCTAGCGGGAGGTCCTCCCATAGGTGAGCAGTTCTTC. Its protein product is CASSKSPLAGGPPIGEQFF.

The rearrangement joins TRBV27 to TRBJ2-7, with D uncertain. This CDR3 is built from 13 residues. V shed 4 bases and J shed 7 bases, with 14 bases lying between them. Germline V gene lookup returns CDR1 MNHEY and CDR2 SMNVEV (reference sequence). The CDR3 DNA reads TGTGCCAGCAGTTCCCTCCAGGACCGGGAGCAGTACTTC. Amino acids: CASSSLQDREQYF.

The genes are TRBV29-1 and TRBJ1-1, with 12 bases identical to TRBD1. The trim removed 8 bases at V and 3 bases at J, leaving 10 bases unmatched. Germline-derived CDR1 and CDR2 are SQVTM and ANQGSEA. CDR3 length equals 15 residues. CDR3 DNA: TGCAGCTCCCGGGACAGGGGGCTCGGGGACACTGAAGCTTTCTTT. Its protein product is CSSRDRGLGDTEAFF.